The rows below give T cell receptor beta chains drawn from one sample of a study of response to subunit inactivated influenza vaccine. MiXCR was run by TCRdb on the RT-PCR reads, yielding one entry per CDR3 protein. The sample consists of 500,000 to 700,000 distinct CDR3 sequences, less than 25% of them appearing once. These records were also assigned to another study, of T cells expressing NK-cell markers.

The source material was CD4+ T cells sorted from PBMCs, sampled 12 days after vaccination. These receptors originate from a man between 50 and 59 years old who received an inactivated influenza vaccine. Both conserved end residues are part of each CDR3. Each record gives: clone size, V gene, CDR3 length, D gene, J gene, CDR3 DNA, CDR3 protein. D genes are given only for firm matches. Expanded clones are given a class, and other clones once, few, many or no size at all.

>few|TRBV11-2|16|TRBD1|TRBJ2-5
TGTGCCAGCAGCTTAGGTCCGACAGGGGGATTGGAGACCCAGTACTTC
CASSLGPTGGLETQYF
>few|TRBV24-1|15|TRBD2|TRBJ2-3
TGTGCCACCAGTGTTCGGCGGGGGGGCTCAGATACGCAGTATTTT
CATSVRRGGSDTQYF
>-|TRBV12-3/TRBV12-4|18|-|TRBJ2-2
TGTGCCAGCAGGTCCCGCTTTGGAGAGGGGTTAAACACCGGGGAGCTGTTTTTT
CASRSRFGEGLNTGELFF
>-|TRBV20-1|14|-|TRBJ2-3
TGCAGTGCTAGAGATGTTATGGCCGCAGATACGCAGTATTTT
CSARDVMAADTQYF
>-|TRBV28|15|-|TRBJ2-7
TGTGCCAGCAGACGATCCGGGACATCCTCCTACGAGCAGTACTTC
CASRRSGTSSYEQYF
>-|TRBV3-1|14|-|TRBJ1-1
TGTGCCAGGAGCCAAGGGAACAGGGTCACTGAAGCTTTCTTT
CARSQGNRVTEAFF
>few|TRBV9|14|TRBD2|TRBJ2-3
TGTGCCAGCAGCTCGACTAGCGGGCCCGATCCGCAGTATTTT
CASSSTSGPDPQYF
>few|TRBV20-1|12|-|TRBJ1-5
TGCAGTGCTATTCCGGCCGGCCAGCCCCAGCATTTT
CSAIPAGQPQHF
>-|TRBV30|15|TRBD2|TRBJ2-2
TGTGCCTGGAGGGGGACTAGCGGGAGGTCCGGGGAGCTGTTTTTT
CAWRGTSGRSGELFF
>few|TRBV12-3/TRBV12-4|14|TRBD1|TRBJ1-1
TGTGCCAGCAACACGGACAGGTTTTATACTGAAGCTTTCTTT
CASNTDRFYTEAFF
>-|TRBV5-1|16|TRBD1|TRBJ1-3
TGCGCCAGCAGCTTAACAGGGGGTCACTCTGGAAACACCATATATTTT
CASSLTGGHSGNTIYF
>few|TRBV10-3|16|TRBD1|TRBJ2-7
TGTGCCATCAGCAGCGGGGGACAGGGGTGGACCTACGAGCAGTACTTC
CAISSGGQGWTYEQYF
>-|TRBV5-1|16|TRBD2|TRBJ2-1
TGCGCCAGCAGCTTAGGGAGACTAGCGGGAATAAATGAGCAGTTCTTC
CASSLGRLAGINEQFF
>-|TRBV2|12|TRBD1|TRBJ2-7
TGTGCCAGCAAGGGACAGGGGTTCGAGCAGTACTTC
CASKGQGFEQYF
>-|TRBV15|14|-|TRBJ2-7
TGTGCCACCAGCAAGGGGTACACTTCCTACGAGCAGTACTTC
CATSKGYTSYEQYF
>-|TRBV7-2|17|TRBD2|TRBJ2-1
TGTGCCAGTAGCGTACTAGCGGGAGGGTATGCGAACAATGAGCAGTTCTTC
CASSVLAGGYANNEQFF
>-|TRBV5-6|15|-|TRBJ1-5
TGTGCCAGCAGCTTGGCCCGGAATAGCAATCAGCCCCAGCATTTT
CASSLARNSNQPQHF
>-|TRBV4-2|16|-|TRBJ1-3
TGTGCCAGCAGCCTGAAGGCGGACAGCTCTGGAAACACCATATATTTT
CASSLKADSSGNTIYF
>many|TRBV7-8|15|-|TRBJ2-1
TGTGCCAGCAGCCCCCCTTCCAGGGGTTCCAATGAGCAGTTCTTC
CASSPPSRGSNEQFF
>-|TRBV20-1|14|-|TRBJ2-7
TGCAGTGCCCCACTGGGCGGATCTCAGAACGAGCAGTACTTC
CSAPLGGSQNEQYF
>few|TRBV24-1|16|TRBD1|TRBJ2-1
TGTGCCACCAGTGATAGGTGGGACAGGATAAACAATGAGCAGTTCTTC
CATSDRWDRINNEQFF
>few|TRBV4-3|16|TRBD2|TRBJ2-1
TGCGCCAGCAGCCAAGATGGGCTAGCGGGGGAAAATGAGCAGTTCTTC
CASSQDGLAGENEQFF
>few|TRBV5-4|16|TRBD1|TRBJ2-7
TGTGCCAGCAGCTCATCCGGGACAGGGGATAACTACGAGCAGTACTTC
CASSSSGTGDNYEQYF
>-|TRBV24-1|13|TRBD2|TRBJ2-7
TGTGCCACCAGTGATTCAAGCGGGGCCGAGCAGTACTTC
CATSDSSGAEQYF
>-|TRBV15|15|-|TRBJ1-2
TGTGCCACCAGCTTCCGGGGGGACGCCGTGGGTGGCTACACCTTC
CATSFRGDAVGGYTF
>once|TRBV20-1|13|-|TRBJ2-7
TGCAGTGCCCCCCCTAGCAGGGGGGGCGAGCAGTACTTC
CSAPPSRGGEQYF
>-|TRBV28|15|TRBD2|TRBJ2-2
TGTGCCAGCAGATCCGACTCGGGAGGGTTCGGGGAGCTGTTTTTT
CASRSDSGGFGELFF
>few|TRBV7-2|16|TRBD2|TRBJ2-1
TGTGCCAGCAGCTTGCTAGCGGGGGACTCCTACAATGAGCAGTTCTTC
CASSLLAGDSYNEQFF
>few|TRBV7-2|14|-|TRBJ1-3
TGTGCCAGCAGCCCGCGGGCCTATGGAAACACCATATATTTT
CASSPRAYGNTIYF
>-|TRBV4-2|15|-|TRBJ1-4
TGTGCCAGCAGCCAGGTTTCAGGGTCATCGGAGAAACTGTTTTTT
CASSQVSGSSEKLFF
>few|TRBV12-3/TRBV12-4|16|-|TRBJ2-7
TGTGCCAGCAGTTCGACCCTGTTGGGGCAGCTTTACGAGCAGTACTTC
CASSSTLLGQLYEQYF
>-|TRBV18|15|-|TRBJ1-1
TGTGCCAGCTCACCCGGGGGCTTGCTGAACACTGAAGCTTTCTTT
CASSPGGLLNTEAFF
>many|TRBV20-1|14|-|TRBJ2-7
TGCAGTGCTAGTGGGCGGGGTCATACCTACGAGCAGTACTTC
CSASGRGHTYEQYF
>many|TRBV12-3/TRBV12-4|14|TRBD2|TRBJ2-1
TGTGCCAGCAGCCCAGCGGGAACCTACAATGAGCAGTTCTTC
CASSPAGTYNEQFF
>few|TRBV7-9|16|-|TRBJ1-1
TGTGCCAGCAGCTTAGCGGGTTTTGCGGTCAACACTGAAGCTTTCTTT
CASSLAGFAVNTEAFF